The 21 T cell receptor beta chains presented below share a single source sample, sequenced in a study of cytomegalovirus exposure and HLA in healthy donors. The primer mix had 60 Vbeta and 13 Jbeta primers. Sequencing was performed with immunoSEQ multiplex PCR; in TCRdb, only in-frame clones are kept and a portion is missing. This sample has fewer than 250,000 clones, with 87% found just once. Material: PBMCs. Receptors originate from a man aged 25-45 years in good health and CMV-seronegative.

This sequence joins TRBV28 and TRBJ1-1; perhaps TRBD1 as D (6 bases). CDR1 MDHEN and CDR2 SYDVKM come from the germline V gene. The CDR3 extends over 15 amino acids. The V end was cut by 4 bases, the J end by 4 bases, with 16 bases between. The CDR3 coding sequence is TGTGCCAGCAGTTCCCTAACAAGGGGGGGCACTGAAGCTTTCTTT. Amino acid sequence: CASSSLTRGGTEAFF.

V usage is TRBV29-1 and J usage is TRBJ1-5; D is undetermined. Germline V gene lookup returns CDR1 SQVTM and CDR2 ANQGSEA. The CDR3 runs to 13 residues. V was trimmed by 2 bases and J by 6 bases, leaving 11 bases between them. DNA for the CDR3: TGCAGCGTTGAAACGGGATTCGGTCAGCCCCAGCATTTT. It specifies CSVETGFGQPQHF.

The J gene is TRBJ2-3, the V gene TRBV7-2; 10 nucleotides match TRBD2. This CDR3 comprises 15 residues. In germline, CDR1 is SGHTA, CDR2 FQGNSA. The CDR3 is CAAREREGRWDTQYF. CDR3 in DNA: TGTGCAGCTCGGGAGCGGGAGGGGAGATGGGATACGCAGTATTTT.

The DNA for the CDR3 is TGTGCCAGCAGCTCTAGCGGGGGGTACAATGAGCAGTTCTTC. Residues: CASSSSGGYNEQFF. The chain is built from TRBV11-2 and TRBJ2-1; TRBD2 matches at 11 bases. This CDR3 spans 14 amino acids. Germline assignment: CDR1 SGHAT and CDR2 FQNNGV. J gave up 4 bases and V 4 bases, and 0 bases lay outside the gene matches.

The V gene is TRBV19, the J gene TRBJ2-7, with 7 bases aligning to TRBD2. V lost 6 bases to trimming and J lost 0 bases; unmatched junction nucleotides: 8. Germline V gene lookup returns CDR1 LNHDA and CDR2 SQIVND (reference sequence). This CDR3 has 15 amino acids. The CDR3 DNA follows: TGTGCCAGTAGCCGGGGGGTCGGGCTCTCCTACGAGCAGTACTTC. Its translation is CASSRGVGLSYEQYF.

The chain recombines TRBV23-1 with TRBJ1-6; D not certain. TRBV23-1 is classed as an ORF, of uncertain function. There are 12 residues in the CDR3. This CDR3 reads CAAGLNNSPLHF. The CDR3 DNA reads as TGCGCTGCAGGTCTGAATAATTCACCCCTCCACTTT.

The rearrangement uses TRBV5-1 and TRBJ2-5; 7 nucleotides line up with TRBD2. Germline trimming cut 0 bases from V and 13 bases from J; bases unmatched to any gene: 9. CDR3 length equals 13 residues. CDR1 is SGHRS, CDR2 YFSETQ, per germline. CDR3: CASSLAAGRDRYF. CDR3 coding DNA: TGCGCCAGCAGCTTGGCCGCGGGGAGGGATCGGTACTTC. Supplemented by reference TRBV5-1 and TRBJ2-5, the full variable domain reads KAGVTQTPRYLIKTRGQQVTLSCSPISGHRSVSWYQQTPGQGLQFLFEYFSETQRNKGNFPGRFSGRQFSNSRSEMNVSTLELGDSALYLCASSLAAGRDRYFGPGTRLLVL.

The chain is built from TRBV9 and TRBJ2-1; TRBD2 aligns across 13 bases. The CDR3 totals 15 residues. Germline V gene lookup returns CDR1 SGDLS and CDR2 YYNGEE. Losses at the gene ends were 3 bases for V and 9 bases for J; bases not matched to a gene: 6. DNA for the CDR3: TGTGCCAGCAGCGAACTAGCGGGAGGGCTCGTTGAGCAGTTCTTC. It codes for CASSELAGGLVEQFF.

The V call is TRBV14, the J call TRBJ1-6, with D maybe TRBD1 (5 bases). Germline-derived CDR1 and CDR2 are SGHDN and FVKESK. Between the trimmed V and J ends, which lost 0 bases and 3 bases, there was a span of 9 bases. The CDR3 contains 16 residues. CDR3 nucleotides: TGTGCCAGCAGCCAAGAGGGACTTCTCTATAATTCACCCCTCCACTTT. This translates into CASSQEGLLYNSPLHF.

The rearrangement links TRBV28 to TRBJ2-3; 15 nucleotides agree with TRBD2. The length of the CDR3 is 16 residues. Germline-derived CDR1 and CDR2 are MDHEN and SYDVKM. J gave up 4 bases and V 7 bases, and 6 bases lay outside the gene matches. As DNA, the CDR3 is TGTGCCAGCAAAGGGACTAGCGGGAGGAATCCAGATACGCAGTATTTT. Translating gives CASKGTSGRNPDTQYF.

The chain uses TRBV28 and TRBJ2-7, with D possibly TRBD1 on 6 matching bases. V dropped 2 bases and J dropped 2 bases, with 10 bases sitting between them. From germline, CDR1 is MDHEN and CDR2 SYDVKM. This CDR3 comprises 14 residues. CDR3 sequence (DNA): TGTGCCAGCAGTTTAGGGGACATGACCTACGAGCAGTACTTC. Translated, it gives CASSLGDMTYEQYF.

V usage is TRBV10-1 and J usage is TRBJ2-5, with D unresolved. Trimming took off 0 bases at V and 1 base at J, with 9 bases between the two ends. CDR1 is WNHNN, CDR2 SYGVQD, per germline (reference sequence). The CDR3 is 15 amino acids. CDR3 loop: CASSESWAGQETQYF. The CDR3 DNA reads as TGCGCCAGCAGTGAGTCGTGGGCAGGCCAAGAGACCCAGTACTTC.

The chain carries TRBV5-6 and TRBJ1-5, with D hard to call. Trimming took 1 base from V and 5 from J, leaving 4 bases between them. This CDR3 region has 12 residues. CDR1 and CDR2 from the germline V gene are SGHDT and YYEEEE. CDR3 DNA sequence: TGTGCCAGCAGCTTGCAGGATCAGCCCCAGCATTTT. It specifies CASSLQDQPQHF. Full variable domain (rest looked up from reference TRBV5-6 and TRBJ1-5): DAGVTQSPTHLIKTRGQQVTLRCSPKSGHDTVSWYQQALGQGPQFIFQYYEEEERQRGNFPDRFSGHQFPNYSSELNVNALLLGDSALYLCASSLQDQPQHFGDGTRLSIL.

The chain is built from TRBV7-8 and TRBJ2-7, with 9 positions matching TRBD1. Per the germline V gene, CDR1 is SGHVS and CDR2 is FQNEAQ. V gave up 8 bases and J gave up 2 bases; unmatched junction bases: 4. The CDR3 is 13 residues long. The CDR3 here is CASGTGSTYEQYF. The CDR3 DNA sequence: TGTGCCAGCGGGACAGGGAGCACCTACGAGCAGTACTTC.

The chain couples TRBV28 to TRBJ1-2; tentatively, D is TRBD1 (6 bases). The CDR3 is 14 amino acids. Germline lookup yields CDR1 MDHEN and CDR2 SYDVKM. V was shortened by 4 bases and J by 4 bases, with 13 bases between the two germline ends. The CDR3 here is CASSSGGAVYGYTF. In DNA, the CDR3 is TGTGCCAGCAGTTCCGGGGGGGCTGTCTATGGCTACACCTTC.

V usage is TRBV1 and J usage is TRBJ2-3; the listed D gene, TRBD2, was not tested against the DNA. TRBV1 is shown as a pseudogene. The CDR3 has 19 amino acids. The DNA of the CDR3 is TGCACCAGCAGCCAAGAAGAGCCTAGGGGCGGGAGGACCACAGATACGCAGTATTTT. This translates into CTSSQEEPRGGRTTDTQYF.

The chain is built from TRBV10-1 and TRBJ1-1; unclear D gene. V was shortened by 8 bases and J by 3 bases, with 13 bases between the two germline ends. The CDR3 is 13 residues long. In germline, CDR1 is WNHNN, CDR2 SYGVQD (reference sequence). The CDR3 bases are TGCGCCAGCGGTCGAGGGAGAGACACTGAAGCTTTCTTT. Protein: CASGRGRDTEAFF.

The gene calls are TRBV7-6 and TRBJ2-1; D is perhaps TRBD1 (5 bases). Germline V gene lookup returns CDR1 SGHVS and CDR2 FNYEAQ. The length of the CDR3 is 15 residues. V lost 5 bases, J lost 3 bases, and 14 bases lay in between. CDR3 amino acids: CASSPNRSSYNEQFF. CDR3 nucleotides: TGTGCCAGCAGCCCCAACAGGTCCAGCTACAATGAGCAGTTCTTC.

CDR3 sequence reads: CASSRQGIDTQYF. The CDR3 nucleotides are TGCGCCAGCAGTAGACAGGGGATAGATACGCAGTATTTT. The chain carries TRBV10-2 and TRBJ2-3; 8 positions agree with TRBD1. The germline CDR1 and CDR2 sequences are WSHSY and SAAADI. The ends lost 5 bases at V and 5 bases at J; junction bases unmatched: 3. The CDR3 length is 13 residues.

V and J are TRBV13 and TRBJ2-7; D might be TRBD2 (5 bases). The germline V and J ends were trimmed by 7 bases and 2 bases, with 18 bases remaining between them. Germline values: CDR1 PRHDT, CDR2 FYEKMQ (reference sequence). CDR3 length: 15 residues. In DNA, the CDR3 is TGTGCCAGCACCCCGCGGGCGGCGGGTGCCTACGAGCAGTACTTC. Its protein is CASTPRAAGAYEQYF.

The rearrangement uses TRBV18 and TRBJ1-1, with a tentative D call TRBD1 (5 bases). From germline, CDR1 is KGHSH and CDR2 LQKENI. The CDR3 totals 14 residues. V lost 4 bases, J lost 1 base, and 10 bases lay in between. The CDR3 loop reads CASSLTAENTEAFF. CDR3 nucleotides: TGTGCCAGCTCACTGACAGCAGAGAACACTGAAGCTTTCTTT.